Here is one T cell receptor beta chain with its context. The data belong to a study of blood T cell repertoires in COVID-19. Across the study: Spain, Italy and the United States supplied samples that represented acute and convalescent COVID-19. PBMCs, B-cell-depleted T cells, or T cells were the source of the cDNA or gDNA that made up the material.

Per the original methods: Researchers report that nucleated cell counts were estimated from reference gene primer amplification. The assay was immunoSEQ multiplex PCR, and TCRdb's table has in-frame clones only and misses some. V, J and clone size derive from that table, while D and trimming were established from the DNA sequence. The sample lists 140,000 to 150,000 clones, more than 75% seen once, with 8.6% in the top ten. Germline V gene data show CDR1 as GTSNPN and CDR2 as SVGIG (reference sequence). The V gene end was trimmed by 8 bases and the J gene end by 4 bases; junction bases not matched to a gene: 6. CDR3 length: 12 residues.

Sequencing was carried out using peripheral blood. This clonotype originated in a woman in her fifties or sixties with active or convalescent COVID-19. The rearrangement joins TRBV30 to TRBJ2-5, with 8 bases identical to TRBD2. CDR3 sequence (DNA): TGTGCCGGGGGCACTAGCGGAGAGACCCAGTACTTC. As protein: CAGGTSGETQYF.